These T cell receptor beta chains were read from a single sample in a study of CD8+ T cells in alopecia areata. Sequenced by immunoSEQ multiplex PCR; TCRdb stores in-frame clones only, minus some. Found here are under 150,000 clones, about 50% of them singletons; the top ten hold about 10%. Sequenced material: NKG2D-low CD8+ T cells sorted from blood. These receptors originate from a human donor with alopecia areata. The CDR3 runs from the conserved cysteine through the conserved F or W.

TRBV28	TRBJ2-7	CASSYAGGSYEQYF
TRBV5-6	TRBJ2-5	CASSAGLGEETQYF
TRBV28	TRBJ1-1	CASSLAGNTEAFF
TRBV29-1	TRBJ2-7	CSVAQGPYEQYF
TRBV21-1	TRBJ2-5	CASRFGSGETQYF
TRBV29-1	TRBJ2-3	CSVEREYF
TRBV29-1	TRBJ1-3	CSVEVSATYSGNTIYF
TRBV30	TRBJ2-1	CAWSDPNYNEQFF
TRBV29-1	TRBJ2-1	CSVEGRGGEVSDEQFF
TRBV6-5	TRBJ2-1	CASSSGTSRYNEQFF
TRBV7-8	TRBJ2-7	CASSPGWNYEQYF
TRBV11-2	TRBJ2-3	CASSLSQGGTDTQYF
TRBV25-1	TRBJ2-4	CASSRRGKNIQYF
TRBV11-2	TRBJ2-7	CASSFGHNYEQYF
TRBV4-1	TRBJ2-2	CASSQDGTGVTGELFF
TRBV9	TRBJ1-1	CASSGGAEAFF
TRBV14	TRBJ2-1	CASSQEVNEQFF
TRBV29-1	TRBJ1-5	CSVETGQSNQPQHF
TRBV29-1	TRBJ2-5	CSVEGRRTGTGFSETQYF
TRBV18	TRBJ2-5	CASSPLGTEQETQYF
TRBV30	TRBJ1-2	CAWTYVRNYGYTF
TRBV27	TRBJ1-2	CASSLRGIHGYTF
TRBV27	TRBJ1-2	CASSLAGNYGYTF
TRBV5-6	TRBJ2-1	CASRLGTGSYNEQFF
TRBV7-8	TRBJ1-5	CASSLRPNQPQHF
TRBV30	TRBJ2-1	CAWSVFRGRFF
TRBV4-3	TRBJ2-6	CASSQEGGSGANVLTF
TRBV29-1	TRBJ1-2	CSVAQQGTGLGYTF
TRBV29-1	TRBJ2-5	CSVPSNLVAGTQYF
TRBV10-1	TRBJ2-5	CASSTRQGLETQYF
TRBV27	TRBJ2-7	CASSLGQVGEQYF
TRBV29-1	TRBJ2-3	CSVEGTAVPHTDTQYF
TRBV25-1	TRBJ2-5	CASSLEAQYF
TRBV2	TRBJ2-7	CASGGDLLEQYF
TRBV29-1	TRBJ1-2	CSAPDGLTLYGYTF
TRBV29-1	TRBJ2-7	CSVIAYEQYF
TRBV4-1	TRBJ2-5	CASSPRTGQETQYF
TRBV29-1	TRBJ1-1	CSVEDGTEAFF
TRBV11-2	TRBJ2-5	CASSPRRDKETQYF
TRBV29-1	TRBJ2-3	CSVGPLAEAADTQYF
TRBV29-1	TRBJ1-1	CSAPQGGTEAFF
TRBV27	TRBJ2-7	CASSYGRDYEQYF
TRBV19	TRBJ2-1	CASSSASYNEQFF